The 17 T cell receptor delta chains given below trace back to one sample, sequenced in a study of Vδ1+ human thymocytes (dated by TCRdb to the late 2010s). The research as a whole found: Thymic TRG and TRD repertoires appeared highly polyclonal with Gaussian CDR3 length distributions, unlike oligoclonal peripheral blood repertoires.

No antigen has been identified for these receptors. The sequencer was an Illumina MiSeq. RNA extraction was performed with the RNeasy mini kit, and reverse transcription was done with Superscript III. CDR3 amplicons were produced by multiplex PCR using pooled V-gene forward primers and a constant-region reverse primer with Illumina adaptor overhangs. TCRdb reprocessed the public reads with the caller CATT; rows with the same DNA were merged afterwards. This sample lists about 25,000 delta-chain clones; roughly 6.7% were detected once. The leading ten clones occupy roughly 0.9% of the sample. The sample taken for sequencing was Vdelta1+ gamma-delta thymocytes from the thymus. Reading the label with the study, this specimen's cell subset or site is: FACS-sorted CD3+ TCRalphabeta- TCRVdelta1+ TCRVdelta2- thymocytes. These receptors originate from a girl under three years old who had congenital heart surgery.

This clone has just a few counts. The rearrangement uses TRDV1 and TRDJ1, with 12 nucleotides matching TRDD3. The CDR3 has 19 amino acids. Germline V gene lookup returns CDR1 TSWWSYY and CDR2 QGS. J gave up 10 bases and V 2 bases, and 20 bases lay outside the gene matches. CDR3 in amino acids: CALGEFAVTGGYLGGGLIF. The CDR3 DNA reads as TGTGCTCTTGGGGAATTTGCCGTAACTGGGGGATACCTGGGAGGGGGACTCATCTTT.

This clone was detected only a few times. J is TRDJ1 and V is TRDV1, with D unresolved. Per germline, CDR1 TSWWSYY and CDR2 QGS. The CDR3 sequence is 19 residues long. Trimming took off 0 bases at V and 3 bases at J, with 23 bases between the two ends. The CDR3: CALGELLRNLPWYPDKLIF. The CDR3 DNA reads as TGTGCTCTTGGGGAACTCTTGAGGAATCTGCCCTGGTACCCCGATAAACTCATCTTT.

The rearrangement uses TRDV1 and TRDJ1; the D call may be TRDD2 or TRDD3 (7 bases each). The CDR3 length is 19 residues. CDR1 TSWWSYY and CDR2 QGS come from the germline V gene. Trimming removed 3 bases at V and 0 bases at J, with 23 bases between. The CDR3 DNA sequence: TGTGCTCTTGGGGACTTTCCTACACGGGGGATTCTGTACACCGATAAACTCATCTTT. This translates into CALGDFPTRGILYTDKLIF.

This clone was picked up a small number of times. The rearrangement joins TRDV1 to TRDJ1; 8 bases agree with TRDD3. The CDR3 is 18 amino acids. The junction had 11 bases not matched to a gene; V was cut back by 0 bases and J by 2 bases. Germline lookup yields CDR1 TSWWSYY and CDR2 QGS. The CDR3 DNA reads as TGTGCTCTTGGGGAACTAGTACGAGGGATACGCGGGACCGATAAACTCATCTTT. Translated: CALGELVRGIRGTDKLIF.

The chain is built from TRDV1 and TRDJ1, with 8 bases that match TRDD3. CDR3 length: 21 residues. CDR1 and CDR2 (germline): TSWWSYY, QGS. V dropped 1 base and J dropped 1; count of bases not matched to a gene: 20. In nucleotides, the CDR3 is TGTGCTCTTGGGGAACGGGGGCTCCTTTCCCTCCTACTGGGGGGCACCGATAAACTCATCTTT. Translated: CALGERGLLSLLLGGTDKLIF.

The chain uses TRDV1 and TRDJ1; unclear D gene. CDR3 length equals 15 residues. Germline lookup yields CDR1 TSWWSYY and CDR2 QGS. V lost 2 bases to trimming and J lost 1 base, with 11 bases between them. CDR3 nucleotide sequence: TGTGCTCTTGGGGAAAAAACCCCTAGCACCGATAAACTCATCTTT. It specifies CALGEKTPSTDKLIF.

The rearrangement joins TRDV1 to TRDJ1; either TRDD2 or TRDD3 may fit D (6 bases each). Trimming took 4 bases from V and 0 from J, leaving 42 bases between them. Germline V gene sequence: CDR1 TSWWSYY, CDR2 QGS. The CDR3 extends over 25 amino acids. The CDR3 DNA reads as TGTGCTCTTGGGGGTCGAATTTTGATCTATTCCTATGCCTGGGATAGTGGTGTAGACACCGATAAACTCATCTTT. Residues: CALGGRILIYSYAWDSGVDTDKLIF.

This clone turned up a few times. J is TRDJ1 and V is TRDV1, with 13 nucleotides matching TRDD3. J gave up 2 bases and V 0 bases, and 21 bases lay outside the gene matches. CDR1 and CDR2 from the germline V gene are TSWWSYY and QGS. CDR3 length equals 23 residues. DNA for the CDR3: TGTGCTCTTGGGGAACTATGGGGCTTTGGTCCCATACTGGGGGATACGCGGACCGATAAACTCATCTTT. It specifies CALGELWGFGPILGDTRTDKLIF.

The genes are TRDV1 and TRDJ1; 8 nucleotides line up with TRDD3. The J gene is not listed in TCRdb, so it was assigned here from a DNA match to germline. V dropped 4 bases and J dropped 0; count of bases not matched to a gene: 22. Germline values: CDR1 TSWWSYY, CDR2 QGS. This CDR3 has 21 residues. The CDR3 region has the DNA TGTGCTCTTGGGGCGCCTGGGGGAACTATGGTACTCGAAAGTTACACCGATAAACTCATCTTT. Residues: CALGAPGGTMVLESYTDKLIF.

The sample holds a few counts of this clone. J is TRDJ1 and V is TRDV1; 10 bases match TRDD3. Trimming removed 5 bases from V and 0 bases from J; junction bases left unmatched: 12. This CDR3 spans 18 amino acids. Germline lookup yields CDR1 TSWWSYY and CDR2 QGS. CDR3 protein: CALGRYTGGLRYTDKLIF. CDR3 DNA sequence: TGTGCTCTTGGGAGATATACTGGGGGATTACGGTACACCGATAAACTCATCTTT.

This clone turned up a few times. The chain joins TRDV1 to TRDJ1, with TRDD3 matching 13 bases. CDR1 is TSWWSYY and CDR2 is QGS in the germline V gene. This CDR3 is built from 23 residues. The V segment lost 5 bases and the J segment 3 bases; nucleotides outside the gene matches: 27. The CDR3 DNA follows: TGTGCTCTTGGGCCCCGGCCTTCCCCCCTTACTGGGGGATACGGGCCCGACGCCGATAAACTCATCTTT. Protein sequence: CALGPRPSPLTGGYGPDADKLIF.

This chain uses TRDV1 with TRDJ1; the match to TRDD3 covers 10 bases. This CDR3 is built from 22 residues. The germline CDR1 and CDR2 sequences are TSWWSYY and QGS. V gave up 3 bases and J gave up 0 bases; unmatched junction bases: 22. The CDR3 coding sequence is TGTGCTCTTGGGGACCCTCCACACGTACTGGGGGATGGCCCCCTATACACCGATAAACTCATCTTT. The encoded protein is CALGDPPHVLGDGPLYTDKLIF.

This clone qualifies as medium-sized. Other DNA sequences within the sample encode an identical CDR3. The rearrangement joins TRDV2 to TRDJ1; 11 positions match TRDD3. Germline V gene lookup returns CDR1 GEAIGNYY and CDR2 EKD. The CDR3 consists of 16 residues. Unmatched junction bases numbered 3, after V lost 1 base and J lost 0 bases. The CDR3 sequence: CACDTMGDTHTDKLIF. The CDR3 DNA sequence: TGTGCCTGTGACACAATGGGGGATACGCACACCGATAAACTCATCTTT.

The chain uses TRDV1 and TRDJ1, with 10 nucleotides matching TRDD3. V lost 0 bases to trimming and J lost 8 bases; unmatched junction nucleotides: 15. The V gene's germline CDR1 is TSWWSYY and CDR2 QGS. The CDR3 is 18 amino acids. The CDR3 nucleotides read TGTGCTCTTGGGGAACTATGGGAAGAGAGGGGGATACGCGGGAAACTCATCTTT. As protein: CALGELWEERGIRGKLIF.

This clone showed up just a few times. V gene TRDV1 combines with J gene TRDJ1; unclear D gene. Deletions cut 0 bases from V and 1 base from J, with 12 bases between. The CDR3 is made up of 16 amino acids. The germline V gene has CDR1 TSWWSYY and CDR2 QGS. The CDR3 here is CALGELRAGPTDKLIF. Here the CDR3 DNA reads TGTGCTCTTGGGGAACTACGCGCCGGGCCCACCGATAAACTCATCTTT.

This clone was seen more than once but under ten times. The chain is built from TRDV1 and TRDJ1, with D possibly matching TRDD3 (6 bases). Deletions cut 6 bases from V and 0 bases from J, with 26 bases between. Germline lookup yields CDR1 TSWWSYY and CDR2 QGS. The CDR3 runs to 19 residues. CDR3 region: CALGSSLMGRLGDTDKLIF. The CDR3 nucleotides read TGTGCTCTTGGTTCCTCCCTAATGGGTCGCTTGGGGGACACCGATAAACTCATCTTT.

In its sample, this clone was seen a few times. This chain joins TRDV1 and TRDJ1, with D possibly matching TRDD3 (9 bases). V lost 4 bases, J lost 0 bases, and 39 bases lay in between. Germline lookup yields CDR1 TSWWSYY and CDR2 QGS. This CDR3 is built from 24 residues. The CDR3 loop reads CALGGRTSYPSGDWGRRYTDKLIF. As DNA, the CDR3 is TGTGCTCTTGGGGGACGCACTTCCTACCCTTCTGGAGACTGGGGGAGACGTTACACCGATAAACTCATCTTT.